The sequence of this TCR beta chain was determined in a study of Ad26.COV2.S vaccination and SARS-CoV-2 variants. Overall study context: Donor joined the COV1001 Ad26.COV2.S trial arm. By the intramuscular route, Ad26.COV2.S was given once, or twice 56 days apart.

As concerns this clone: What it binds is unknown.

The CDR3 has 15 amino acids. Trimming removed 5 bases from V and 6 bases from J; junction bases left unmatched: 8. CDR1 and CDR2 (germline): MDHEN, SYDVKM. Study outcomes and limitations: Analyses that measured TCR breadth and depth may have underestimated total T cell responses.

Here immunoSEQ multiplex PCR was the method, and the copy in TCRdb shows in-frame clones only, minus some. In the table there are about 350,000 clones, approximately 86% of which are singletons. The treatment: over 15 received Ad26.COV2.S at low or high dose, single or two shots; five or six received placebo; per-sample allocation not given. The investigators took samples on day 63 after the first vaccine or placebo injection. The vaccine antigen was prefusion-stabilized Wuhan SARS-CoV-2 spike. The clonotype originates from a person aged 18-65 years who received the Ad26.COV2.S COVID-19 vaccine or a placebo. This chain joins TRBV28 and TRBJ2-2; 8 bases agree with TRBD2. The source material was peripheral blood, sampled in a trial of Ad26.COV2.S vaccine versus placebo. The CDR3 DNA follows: TGTGCCAGCAGTGTAGCCGGGAGGGCCGCCGGGGAGCTGTTTTTT. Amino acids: CASSVAGRAAGELFF.